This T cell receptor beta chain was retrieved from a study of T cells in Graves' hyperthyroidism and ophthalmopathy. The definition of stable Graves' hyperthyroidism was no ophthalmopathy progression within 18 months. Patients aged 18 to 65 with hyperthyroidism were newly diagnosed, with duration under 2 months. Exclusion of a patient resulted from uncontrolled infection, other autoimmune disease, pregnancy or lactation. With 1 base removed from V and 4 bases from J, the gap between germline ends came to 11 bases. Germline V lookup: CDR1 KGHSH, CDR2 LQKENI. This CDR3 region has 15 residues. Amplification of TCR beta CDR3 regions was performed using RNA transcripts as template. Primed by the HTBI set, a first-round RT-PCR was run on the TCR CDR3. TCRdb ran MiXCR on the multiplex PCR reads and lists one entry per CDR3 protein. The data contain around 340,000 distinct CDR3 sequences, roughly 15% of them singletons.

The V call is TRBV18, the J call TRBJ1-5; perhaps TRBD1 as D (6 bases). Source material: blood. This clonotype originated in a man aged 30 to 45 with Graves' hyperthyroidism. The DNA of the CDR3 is TGTGCCAGCTCACCACGCGCAGGGGATAATCAGCCCCAGCATTTT. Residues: CASSPRAGDNQPQHF.